These 19 T cell receptor beta chains were sequenced from one sample in a study of cytomegalovirus exposure and HLA in healthy donors. With 60 Vbeta and 13 Jbeta primers, the PCR was carried out. Here immunoSEQ multiplex PCR was the method, and the copy in TCRdb shows in-frame clones only, minus some. The repertoire holds about 110,000 clones, with about two thirds as singletons. Sequencing used PBMCs. These receptors all stem from a female donor in good health and CMV-seronegative.

The V and J genes are TRBV10-2 and TRBJ2-5; 8 bases align to TRBD1. The J segment lost 5 bases and the V segment lost 4 bases, leaving 0 bases of the junction unmatched. Germline V lookup: CDR1 WSHSY, CDR2 SAAADI. The CDR3 spans 12 residues. The CDR3 DNA sequence: TGCGCCAGCAGTGGACAGGGGGAGACCCAGTACTTC. Protein sequence: CASSGQGETQYF.

This chain connects TRBV12-5 to TRBJ2-3; D remains ambiguous. V was shortened by 3 bases and J by 0 bases, with 10 bases between the two germline ends. CDR3 length equals 15 residues. CDR1 LGHNT and CDR2 FRNRAP come from the germline V gene. The CDR3 region has the DNA TGTGCTAGTGGTTTAGCGACGACTAGCACAGATACGCAGTATTTT. Translation: CASGLATTSTDTQYF.

The V gene is TRBV5-8, the J gene TRBJ1-4; D is undetermined. Looked up from germline, CDR1 is SGHTS and CDR2 is YDEGEE. The V and J ends lost 7 bases and 7 bases respectively, with 8 bases between them. The CDR3 length is 11 residues. The CDR3 DNA is TGTGCCAGCCAAGCAGGTGAAAAACTGTTTTTT. Its protein is CASQAGEKLFF.

The V call is TRBV10-3, the J call TRBJ2-7; D is possibly TRBD2 (6 bases). The CDR3 extends over 13 amino acids. Deletions cut 6 bases from V and 0 bases from J, with 9 bases between. The V gene's germline CDR1 is ENHRY and CDR2 SYGVKD. This chain's CDR3 is CAIRGGSSYEQYF. DNA of the CDR3: TGTGCCATCAGAGGAGGGAGCTCCTACGAGCAGTACTTC.

This rearrangement joins TRBV6-5 to TRBJ1-1; the D gene is possibly TRBD1 (6 bases). Germline V lookup: CDR1 MNHEY, CDR2 SVGAGI. The length of the CDR3 is 14 residues. V was clipped by 6 bases and J by 0 bases, with 11 bases between them. The chain's CDR3 is CASSSGTLNTEAFF. Written as DNA, the CDR3 is TGTGCCAGCAGCTCCGGGACATTGAACACTGAAGCTTTCTTT.

The chain joins TRBV6-5 to TRBJ2-2, with 7 positions matching TRBD2. The V gene end was trimmed by 0 bases and the J gene end by 7 bases; junction bases not matched to a gene: 8. CDR1 is MNHEY and CDR2 is SVGAGI in the germline V gene. This CDR3 spans 16 amino acids. DNA for the CDR3: TGTGCCAGCAGTTACTCTGGGGTCCCGGGGGGCGGGGAGCTGTTTTTT. Amino acids: CASSYSGVPGGGELFF.

The gene calls are TRBV28 and TRBJ1-5; a possible D gene is TRBD1 (5 bases). Trimming took 4 bases from V and 7 from J, leaving 11 bases between them. Per the germline V gene, CDR1 is MDHEN and CDR2 is SYDVKM. This CDR3 has 13 residues. For the CDR3, the DNA is TGTGCCAGCAGTTGGGCGCAGGGACAGCCCCAGCATTTT. Its translation: CASSWAQGQPQHF.

CDR3 amino acids: CASSSPVISGRHEQYF. The CDR3 DNA reads TGTGCCAGCAGTTCCCCAGTAATTAGCGGGAGACACGAGCAGTACTTC. V usage is TRBV27 and J usage is TRBJ2-7, with TRBD2 matching 9 bases. Germline V gives CDR1 MNHEY, CDR2 SMNVEV (reference sequence). The CDR3 spans 16 residues. J gave up 5 bases and V 4 bases, and 12 bases lay outside the gene matches.

The chain is built from TRBV6-5 and TRBJ1-1; 8 bases align to TRBD1. Trimming at V came to 2 bases and at J to 11 bases, leaving 10 bases not matched to a gene. Germline CDR1 is MNHEY and CDR2 is SVGAGI. The CDR3 consists of 14 residues. In DNA form, the CDR3 reads TGTGCCAGCAGTTACGGAGGACAGGGTCGGGCGGCTTTCTTT. Protein sequence: CASSYGGQGRAAFF.

The J gene is TRBJ2-5, the V gene TRBV28; unclear D gene. The CDR3 is 13 amino acids. Deletions cut 5 bases from V and 3 bases from J, with 10 bases between. Germline-derived CDR1 and CDR2 are MDHEN and SYDVKM. The CDR3 is CASSPPGEETQYF. In DNA, the CDR3 is TGTGCCAGCAGTCCTCCCGGTGAAGAGACCCAGTACTTC. Drawing the rest from reference TRBV28 and TRBJ2-5, the complete variable domain is DVKVTQSSRYLVKRTGEKVFLECVQDMDHENMFWYRQDPGLGLRLIYFSYDVKMKEKGDIPEGYSVSREKKERFSLILESASTNQTSMYLCASSPPGEETQYFGPGTRLLVL.

The chain uses TRBV7-9 and TRBJ1-2, with D unclear. The CDR3 has 14 residues. V was shortened by 1 base and J by 0 bases, with 6 bases between the two germline ends. The V gene's germline CDR1 is SEHNR and CDR2 FQNEAQ (reference sequence). CDR3 loop: CASSLGPSNYGYTF. In nucleotides, the CDR3 is TGTGCCAGCAGCTTAGGGCCTTCTAACTATGGCTACACCTTC. Full variable domain (rest looked up from reference TRBV7-9 and TRBJ1-2): DTGVSQNPRHKITKRGQNVTFRCDPISEHNRLYWYRQTLGQGPEFLTYFQNEAQLEKSRLLSDRFSAERPKGSFSTLEIQRTEQGDSAMYLCASSLGPSNYGYTFGSGTRLTVV.

J is TRBJ2-5 and V is TRBV5-1; 8 nucleotides match TRBD2. There are 16 residues in the CDR3. V gave up 0 bases and J gave up 5 bases; unmatched junction bases: 9. CDR1 is SGHRS, CDR2 YFSETQ, per germline. CDR3 sequence (DNA): TGCGCCAGCAGCTTGGCAGGCCTAGCGGGTGGGGAGACCCAGTACTTC. Amino acid sequence: CASSLAGLAGGETQYF.

The chain recombines TRBV4-2 with TRBJ2-7, with D tentatively TRBD2 (6 bases). Per germline, CDR1 LGHNA and CDR2 YNFKEQ. The CDR3 is made up of 14 amino acids. The V gene lost 4 bases and the J gene lost 2 bases, with 12 bases spanning the gap. The CDR3 spells CASSPSGVAYEQYF. CDR3 DNA: TGTGCCAGCAGCCCTTCGGGAGTGGCCTACGAGCAGTACTTC.

The V and J genes are TRBV6-5 and TRBJ1-3, with 7 positions matching TRBD1. The CDR3 sequence is 15 residues long. CDR1 is MNHEY and CDR2 is SVGAGI in the germline V gene. The trim removed 7 bases at V and 0 bases at J, leaving 6 bases unmatched. The CDR3 bases are TGTGCCAGCACCAGACAGGGCAACTCTGGAAACACCATATATTTT. This codes for CASTRQGNSGNTIYF.

This clone was detected only once. V usage is TRBV4-1 and J usage is TRBJ2-7; D is perhaps TRBD1 (6 bases). Trimming pared 4 bases from V and 0 bases from J, leaving 16 bases between. The CDR3 is made up of 16 amino acids. Germline assignment: CDR1 MGHRA and CDR2 YSYEKL. This CDR3 reads CASSPQGTTISYEQYF. The CDR3 bases are TGCGCCAGCAGCCCACAGGGTACGACCATCTCCTACGAGCAGTACTTC.

This sequence joins TRBV6-1 and TRBJ2-7; TRBD2 aligns across 12 bases. CDR3 size: 15 residues. CDR1 MNHNS and CDR2 SASEGT come from the germline V gene. The trim removed 3 bases at V and 4 bases at J, leaving 4 bases unmatched. CDR3 in DNA: TGTGCCAGCAGTGAGCGACTAGCGGGGGCTTACGAGCAGTACTTC. This sequence encodes CASSERLAGAYEQYF.

This sequence joins TRBV7-8 and TRBJ1-3, with 10 positions matching TRBD1. This CDR3 contains 15 residues. The germline V gene has CDR1 SGHVS and CDR2 FQNEAQ. The junction had 2 bases not matched to a gene; V was cut back by 3 bases and J by 3 bases. CDR3 sequence (DNA): TGTGCCAGCAGCTTGGGGACAGGGGTTGGAAACACCATATATTTT. It encodes CASSLGTGVGNTIYF.

The sample holds one count of this clone. This chain connects TRBV9 to TRBJ2-7; TRBD1 might be the D (6 bases). The CDR3 length is 14 residues. Trimming removed 2 bases at V and 1 base at J, with 10 bases between. Germline V gene data show CDR1 as SGDLS and CDR2 as YYNGEE. CDR3 region: CASSVGDTSYEQYF. Here the CDR3 DNA reads TGTGCCAGCAGCGTTGGGGACACATCCTACGAGCAGTACTTC.

The V call is TRBV11-2, the J call TRBJ2-5, with 15 bases that match TRBD2. The CDR3 runs 17 residues. The trim removed 5 bases at V and 3 bases at J, leaving 7 bases unmatched. Germline-derived CDR1 and CDR2 are SGHAT and FQNNGV. The CDR3 DNA sequence: TGTGCCAGCAGCACGAAAGGGACTAGCGGGGGGAAAGAGACCCAGTACTTC. This sequence encodes CASSTKGTSGGKETQYF.